The clone carrying this T cell receptor beta chain was recorded only once. Antigen specificity is unknown. V was shortened by 7 bases and J by 11 bases, with 18 bases between the two germline ends. This CDR3 comprises 13 residues. Germline V gives CDR1 MNHEY, CDR2 SVGAGI. This sample was taken from a study of T cell responses to AZD1222 COVID-19 vaccine. Assay: immunoSEQ multiplex PCR; the TCRdb copy retains only in-frame clones and omits some. The table lists approximately 77,000 clones, roughly 90% of them singletons. Some second doses came at about 4 weeks and others at about 12 weeks; these were pooled. Study-level results: White British ancestry dominated among donors, who included more females, and clonal diversity was possibly underestimated. Unmutated variant regions reportedly attract nearly half of all spike-specific TCRs. Spike-specific TCRs gained breadth and depth after people received two AZD1222 doses.

This TCR was recovered from an adult who received the AZD1222 COVID-19 vaccine. The J gene is TRBJ2-1, the V gene TRBV6-5, with D perhaps matching TRBD1 (6 bases). The source material was peripheral blood, sampled 28 days after the second AZD1222 dose. The CDR3 sequence is CASILTGTQKQFF. DNA of the CDR3: TGTGCCAGCATTCTAACCGGGACACAGAAGCAGTTCTTC.